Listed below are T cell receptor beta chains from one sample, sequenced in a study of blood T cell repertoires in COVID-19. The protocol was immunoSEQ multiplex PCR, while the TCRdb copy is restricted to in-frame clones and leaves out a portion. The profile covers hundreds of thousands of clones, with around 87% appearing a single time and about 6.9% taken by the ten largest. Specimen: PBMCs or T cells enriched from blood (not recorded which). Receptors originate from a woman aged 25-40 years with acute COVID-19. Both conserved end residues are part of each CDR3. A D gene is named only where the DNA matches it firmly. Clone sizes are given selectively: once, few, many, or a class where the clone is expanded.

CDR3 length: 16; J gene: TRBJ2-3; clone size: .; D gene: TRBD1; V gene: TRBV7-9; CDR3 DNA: TGTGCCAGCAGCTTGGAGACAGGGCCCCACACAGATACGCAGTATTTT; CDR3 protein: CASSLETGPHTDTQYF
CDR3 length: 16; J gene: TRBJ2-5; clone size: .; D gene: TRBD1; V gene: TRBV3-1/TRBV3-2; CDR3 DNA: TGTGCCAGCAGCCAAACTCGGACAGGGCAACGCGAGACCCAGTACTTC; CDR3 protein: CASSQTRTGQRETQYF
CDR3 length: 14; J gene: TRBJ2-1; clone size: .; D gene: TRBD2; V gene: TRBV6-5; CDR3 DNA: TGTGCCAGCAAATCGGGACTAGCGAACAATGAGCAGTTCTTC; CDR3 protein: CASKSGLANNEQFF
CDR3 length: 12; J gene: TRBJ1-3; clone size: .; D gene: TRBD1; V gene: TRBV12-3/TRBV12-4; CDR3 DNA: TGTGCCAGCAGCGGACAGGGGAACACCATATATTTT; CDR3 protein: CASSGQGNTIYF
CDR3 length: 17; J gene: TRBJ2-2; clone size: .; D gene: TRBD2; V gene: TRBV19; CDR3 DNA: TGTGCCACCCGAGGACTAGCGGGACGCACGAACACCGGGGAGCTGTTTTTT; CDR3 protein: CATRGLAGRTNTGELFF
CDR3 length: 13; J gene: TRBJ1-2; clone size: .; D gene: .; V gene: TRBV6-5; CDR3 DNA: TGTGCCAGCAGTTACGGCAGAAACTATGGCTACACCTTC; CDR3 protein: CASSYGRNYGYTF
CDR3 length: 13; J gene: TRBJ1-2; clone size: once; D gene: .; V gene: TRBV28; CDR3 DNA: TGTGCCAGCAACCCAGGCACGGACTATGGCTACACCTTC; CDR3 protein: CASNPGTDYGYTF
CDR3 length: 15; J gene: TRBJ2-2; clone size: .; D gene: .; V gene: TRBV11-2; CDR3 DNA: TGTGCCAGCAGCTCCCAGGGGACCGACACCGGGGAGCTGTTTTTT; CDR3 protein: CASSSQGTDTGELFF
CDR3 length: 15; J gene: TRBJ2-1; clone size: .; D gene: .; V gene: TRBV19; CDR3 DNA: TGTGCCAGTAGTACTCCTCGGGGGTCCTACAATGAGCAGTTCTTC; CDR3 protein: CASSTPRGSYNEQFF
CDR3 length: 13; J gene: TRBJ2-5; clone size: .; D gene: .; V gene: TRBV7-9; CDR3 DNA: TGTGCCAGCAGCTCGCGGGACAGAGAGACCCAGTACTTC; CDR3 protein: CASSSRDRETQYF
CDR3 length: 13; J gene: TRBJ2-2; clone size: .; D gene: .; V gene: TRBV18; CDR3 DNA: TGTGCCAGCTCACCAGGGGCCGCCGAGGAGCTGTTTTTT; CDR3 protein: CASSPGAAEELFF
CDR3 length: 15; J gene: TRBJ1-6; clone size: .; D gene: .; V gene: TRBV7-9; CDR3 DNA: TGTGCCAGTAGCTACTGGGACAACGGGTATTCACCCCTCCACTTT; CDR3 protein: CASSYWDNGYSPLHF
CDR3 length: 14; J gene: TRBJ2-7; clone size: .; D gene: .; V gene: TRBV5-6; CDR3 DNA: TGTGCCAGCAGCGGCGGTCACGGTCTACGGGAGCAGTACTTC; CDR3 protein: CASSGGHGLREQYF
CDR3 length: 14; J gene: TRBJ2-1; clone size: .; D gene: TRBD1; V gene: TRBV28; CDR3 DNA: TGTGCCAGCAGGGGCTCCGGGACAGCCCATGAGCAGTTCTTC; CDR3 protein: CASRGSGTAHEQFF
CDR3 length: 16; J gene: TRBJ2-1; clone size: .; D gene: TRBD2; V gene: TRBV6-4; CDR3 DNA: TGTGCCAGCAGCCCATCGGCGGGGGGGACCTACAATGAGCAGTTCTTC; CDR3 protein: CASSPSAGGTYNEQFF
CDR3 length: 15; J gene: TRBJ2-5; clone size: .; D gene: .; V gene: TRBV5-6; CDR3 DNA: TGTGCCAGCAGCCTGATGCCGGGTTTAGCAGAGACCCAGTACTTC; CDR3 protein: CASSLMPGLAETQYF
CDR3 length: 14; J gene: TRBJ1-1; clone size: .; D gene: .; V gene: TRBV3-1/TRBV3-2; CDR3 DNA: TGTGCCAGCAGCCAAGATCAAGCGAGAACTGAAGCTTTCTTT; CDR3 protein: CASSQDQARTEAFF
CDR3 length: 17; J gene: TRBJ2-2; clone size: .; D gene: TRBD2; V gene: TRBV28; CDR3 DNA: TGTGCCAGCAGTAGACTAGCGGGGGGGCCGCGGACCGGGGAGCTGTTTTTT; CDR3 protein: CASSRLAGGPRTGELFF
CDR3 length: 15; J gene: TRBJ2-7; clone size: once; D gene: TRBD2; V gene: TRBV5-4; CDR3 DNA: TGTGCCAGCAGCTCGCGGGGCGGGAGCTTTTGGGAGCAGTACTTC; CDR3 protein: CASSSRGGSFWEQYF
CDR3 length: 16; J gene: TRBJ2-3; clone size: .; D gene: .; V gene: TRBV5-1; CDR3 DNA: TGCGCCAGCAGCGCGGGACTTTTGTCTAGCACAGATACGCAGTATTTT; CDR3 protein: CASSAGLLSSTDTQYF
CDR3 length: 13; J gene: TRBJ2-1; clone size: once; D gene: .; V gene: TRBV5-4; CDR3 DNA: TGTGCCAGCAGCTCGCAGACAGATAATGAGCAGTTCTTC; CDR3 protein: CASSSQTDNEQFF
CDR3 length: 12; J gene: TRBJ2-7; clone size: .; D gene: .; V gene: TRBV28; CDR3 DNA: TGTGTAACCCGCAGTTATTCCTCAGAGCAGTACTTC; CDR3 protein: CVTRSYSSEQYF
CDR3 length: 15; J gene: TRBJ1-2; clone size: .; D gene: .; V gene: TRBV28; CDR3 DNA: TGTGCCAGCAGTTACCCCGCAGGAACAAGCTATGGCTACACCTTC; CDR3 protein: CASSYPAGTSYGYTF
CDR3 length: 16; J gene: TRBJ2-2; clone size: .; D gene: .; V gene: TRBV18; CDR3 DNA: TGTGCCAGCTCACCTCGGACAGATCTGAACACCGGGGAGCTGTTTTTT; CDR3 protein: CASSPRTDLNTGELFF
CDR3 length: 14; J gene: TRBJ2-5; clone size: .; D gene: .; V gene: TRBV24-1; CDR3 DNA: TGTGCCACCAGTGATCGGACAGCAACCGAGACCCAGTACTTC; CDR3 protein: CATSDRTATETQYF
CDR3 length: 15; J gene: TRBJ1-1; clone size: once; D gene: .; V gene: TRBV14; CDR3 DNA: TGTGCCAGCAGCCAAATGGACTTAAGGAACACTGAAGCTTTCTTT; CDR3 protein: CASSQMDLRNTEAFF
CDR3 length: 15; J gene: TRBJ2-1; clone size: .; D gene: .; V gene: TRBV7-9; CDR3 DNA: TGTGCCAGCAGCTTAGAGGCGGGAAGGTACAATGAGCAGTTCTTC; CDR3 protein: CASSLEAGRYNEQFF
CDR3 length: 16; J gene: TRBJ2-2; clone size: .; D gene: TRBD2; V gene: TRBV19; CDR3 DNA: TGTGCCACCCCCGGGTCTCCTAGCGGGGGTTCCGGGGAGCTGTTTTTT; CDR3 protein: CATPGSPSGGSGELFF
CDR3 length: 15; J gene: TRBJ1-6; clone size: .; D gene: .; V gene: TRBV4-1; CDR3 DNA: TGCGCCAGCAGCCCCGGGGGGTGGAGGGGCTCACCCCTCCACTTT; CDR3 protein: CASSPGGWRGSPLHF
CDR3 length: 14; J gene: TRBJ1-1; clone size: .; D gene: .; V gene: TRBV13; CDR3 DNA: TGTGCCAGCAGCTCCCTTCCAGGGAACACTGAAGCTTTCTTT; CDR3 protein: CASSSLPGNTEAFF
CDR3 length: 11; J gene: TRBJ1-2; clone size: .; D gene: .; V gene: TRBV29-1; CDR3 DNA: TGCAGCGATCAGGACAGATATGGCTACACCTTC; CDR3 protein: CSDQDRYGYTF
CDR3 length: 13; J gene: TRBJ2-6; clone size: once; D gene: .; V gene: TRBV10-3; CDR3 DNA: TGTGCCAACTCAGGGGCTGGGGCCAACGTCCTGACTTTC; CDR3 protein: CANSGAGANVLTF
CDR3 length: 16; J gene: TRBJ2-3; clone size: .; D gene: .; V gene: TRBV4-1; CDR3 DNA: TGCGCCAGCAGCCACCGCACTAGTTTAAGCACAGATACGCAGTATTTT; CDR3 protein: CASSHRTSLSTDTQYF
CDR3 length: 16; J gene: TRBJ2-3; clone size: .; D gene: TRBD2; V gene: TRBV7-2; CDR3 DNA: TGTGCCAGCAGCTTAAGAGGGAGGGCAGGACATGGTACGCAGTATTTT; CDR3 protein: CASSLRGRAGHGTQYF
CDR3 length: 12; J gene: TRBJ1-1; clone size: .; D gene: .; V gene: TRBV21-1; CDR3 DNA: TGTGCCAGCAGCAAATGGTGCCTGAAAAACGGCTTT; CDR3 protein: CASSKWCLKNGF
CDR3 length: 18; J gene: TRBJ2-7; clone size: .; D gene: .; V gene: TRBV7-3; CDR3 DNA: TGTGCCAGCAGCCCATACAGAATCCGGGACATCCGTTCCTACGAGCAGTACTTC; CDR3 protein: CASSPYRIRDIRSYEQYF
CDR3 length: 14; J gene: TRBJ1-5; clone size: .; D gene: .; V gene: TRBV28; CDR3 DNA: TGTGCCAGCAGTTTTCTGCAGATTAATCAGCCCCAGCATTTT; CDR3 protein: CASSFLQINQPQHF
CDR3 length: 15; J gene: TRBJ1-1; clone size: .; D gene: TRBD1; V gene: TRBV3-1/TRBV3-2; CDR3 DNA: TGTGCCAGCAGCTACCCCGGGACAGGGGAGACTGAAGCTTTCTTT; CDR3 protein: CASSYPGTGETEAFF
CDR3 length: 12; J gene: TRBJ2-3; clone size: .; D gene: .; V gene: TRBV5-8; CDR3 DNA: TGTGCCAGCAGCGCCTATTTAGATACGCAGTATTTT; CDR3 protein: CASSAYLDTQYF